The present T cell receptor beta chain was sequenced within a study of blood T cell repertoires in COVID-19. Overall study: The analysed material was cDNA or gDNA that came from T cells, B-cell-depleted T cells, or PBMCs.

This CDR3 has 14 residues. The germline V and J ends were trimmed by 4 bases and 0 bases, with 4 bases remaining between them. This clone has at least ten counts. Clones were sequenced by immunoSEQ multiplex PCR, and TCRdb holds only the in-frame ones, with some missing. The repertoire holds about 91,000 clones, approximately 82% seen once, with 5.5% to 7.5% in the top ten. The chain is built from TRBV23-1 and TRBJ2-6; D unresolved. TRBV23-1 is known as an ORF, though its function is uncertain. The TCR sequence derives from a man aged 50-59 years with active or convalescent COVID-19. The sequenced sample was peripheral blood. CDR3 nucleotide sequence: TGCGCCAGCAGTCGGAGCTCTGGGGCCAACGTCCTGACTTTC. It translates to CASSRSSGANVLTF.